This entry features one T cell receptor (beta chain) sequence. The data derive from a study of control samples from healthy donors and cancer patients. TCRdb's table, derived via immunoSEQ multiplex PCR, lists solely in-frame clones and lacks some. The data show 95,000 to 110,000 clones, around 89% seen once. The CDR3 sequence is 17 residues long. V dropped 1 base and J dropped 0 bases, with 16 bases sitting between them. Germline V lookup: CDR1 SGHRS, CDR2 YFSETQ. The chain recombines TRBV5-1 with TRBJ1-1; D is possibly TRBD1 (6 bases). The receptor was derived from a man between 60 and 70 years old with lung cancer. Input material: PBMCs. The CDR3 here is CASSLSGQKNMNTEAFF. CDR3 in DNA: TGCGCCAGCAGCTTGTCAGGACAGAAGAACATGAACACTGAAGCTTTCTTT.